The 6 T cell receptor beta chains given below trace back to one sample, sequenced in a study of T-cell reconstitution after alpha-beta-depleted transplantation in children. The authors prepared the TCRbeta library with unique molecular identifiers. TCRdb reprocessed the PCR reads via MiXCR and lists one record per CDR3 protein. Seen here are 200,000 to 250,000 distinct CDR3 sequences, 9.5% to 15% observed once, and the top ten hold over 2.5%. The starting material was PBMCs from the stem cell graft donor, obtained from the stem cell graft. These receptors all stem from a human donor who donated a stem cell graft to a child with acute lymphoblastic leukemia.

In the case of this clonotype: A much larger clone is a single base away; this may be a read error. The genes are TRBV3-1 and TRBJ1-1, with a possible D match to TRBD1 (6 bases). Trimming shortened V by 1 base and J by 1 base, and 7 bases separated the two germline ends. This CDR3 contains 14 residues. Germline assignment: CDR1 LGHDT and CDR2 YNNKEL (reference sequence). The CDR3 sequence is CASSQGTANTEAFF. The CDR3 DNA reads TGTGCCAGCAGCCAAGGGACAGCGAACACTGAAGCTTTCTTT.

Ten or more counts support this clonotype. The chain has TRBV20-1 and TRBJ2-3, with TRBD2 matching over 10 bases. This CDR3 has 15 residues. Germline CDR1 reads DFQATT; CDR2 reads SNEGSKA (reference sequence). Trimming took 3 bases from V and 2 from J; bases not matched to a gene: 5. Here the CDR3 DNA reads TGCAGTGCTAGTTCCCTAGCGGGGGCCACAGATACGCAGTATTTT. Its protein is CSASSLAGATDTQYF.

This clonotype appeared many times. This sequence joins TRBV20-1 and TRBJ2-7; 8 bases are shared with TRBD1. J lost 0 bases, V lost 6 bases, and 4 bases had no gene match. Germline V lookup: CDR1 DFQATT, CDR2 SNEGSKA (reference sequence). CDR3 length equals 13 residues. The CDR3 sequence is CSAWTGSSYEQYF. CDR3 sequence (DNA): TGCAGTGCATGGACAGGGAGCTCCTACGAGCAGTACTTC.

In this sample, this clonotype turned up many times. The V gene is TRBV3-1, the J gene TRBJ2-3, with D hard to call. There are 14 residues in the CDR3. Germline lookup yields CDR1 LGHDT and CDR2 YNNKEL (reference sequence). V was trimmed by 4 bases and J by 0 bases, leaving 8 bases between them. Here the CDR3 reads CASSRLISTDTQYF. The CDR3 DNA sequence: TGTGCCAGCAGCCGACTTATAAGCACAGATACGCAGTATTTT.

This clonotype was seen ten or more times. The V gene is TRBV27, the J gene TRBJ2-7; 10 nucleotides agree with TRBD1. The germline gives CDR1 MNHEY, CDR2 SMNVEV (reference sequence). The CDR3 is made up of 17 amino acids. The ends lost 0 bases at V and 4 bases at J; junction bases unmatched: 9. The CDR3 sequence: CASSLSGGDRGLYEQYF. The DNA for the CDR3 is TGTGCCAGCAGTTTATCCGGTGGAGACAGGGGGCTTTACGAGCAGTACTTC.

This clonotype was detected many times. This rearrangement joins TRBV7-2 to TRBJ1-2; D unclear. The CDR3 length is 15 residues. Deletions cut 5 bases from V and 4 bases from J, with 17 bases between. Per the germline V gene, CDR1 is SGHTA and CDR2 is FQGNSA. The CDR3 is CASSPRGIRSYGYTF. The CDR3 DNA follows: TGTGCCAGCAGCCCCCGCGGGATCCGAAGCTATGGCTACACCTTC.